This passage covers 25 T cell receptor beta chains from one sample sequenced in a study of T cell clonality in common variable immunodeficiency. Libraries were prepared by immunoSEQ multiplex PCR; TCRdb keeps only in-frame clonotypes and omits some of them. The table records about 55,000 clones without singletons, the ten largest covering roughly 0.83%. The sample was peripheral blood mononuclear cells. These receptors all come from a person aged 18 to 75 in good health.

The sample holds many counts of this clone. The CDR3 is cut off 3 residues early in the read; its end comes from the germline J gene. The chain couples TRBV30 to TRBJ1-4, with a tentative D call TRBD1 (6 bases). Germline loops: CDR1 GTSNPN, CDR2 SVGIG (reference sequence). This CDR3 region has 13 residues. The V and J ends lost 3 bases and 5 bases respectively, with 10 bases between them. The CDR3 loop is CAWSPGANEKLFF. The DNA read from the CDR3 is TGTGCCTGGAGCCCAGGGGCAAATGAAAAA.

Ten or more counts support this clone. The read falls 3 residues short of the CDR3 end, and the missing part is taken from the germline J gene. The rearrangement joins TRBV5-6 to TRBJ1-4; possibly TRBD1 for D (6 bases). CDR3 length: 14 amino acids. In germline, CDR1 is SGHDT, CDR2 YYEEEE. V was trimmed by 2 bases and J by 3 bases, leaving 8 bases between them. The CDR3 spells CASSLGGANEKLFF. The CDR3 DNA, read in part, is TGTGCCAGCAGCTTAGGGGGAGCTAATGAAAAA. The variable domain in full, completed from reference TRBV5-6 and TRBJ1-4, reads DAGVTQSPTHLIKTRGQQVTLRCSPKSGHDTVSWYQQALGQGPQFIFQYYEEEERQRGNFPDRFSGHQFPNYSSELNVNALLLGDSALYLCASSLGGANEKLFFGSGTQLSVL.

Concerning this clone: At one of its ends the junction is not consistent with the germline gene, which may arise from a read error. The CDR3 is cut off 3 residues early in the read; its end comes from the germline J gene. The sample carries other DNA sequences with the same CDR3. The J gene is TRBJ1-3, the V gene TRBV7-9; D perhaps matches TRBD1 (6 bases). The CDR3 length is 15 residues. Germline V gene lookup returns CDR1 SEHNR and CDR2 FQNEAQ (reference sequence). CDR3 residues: CASSSVRGSGNTIYF. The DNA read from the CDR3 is TGTGCCAGCAGCTCCGTCAGGGGCTCTGGAAACACG. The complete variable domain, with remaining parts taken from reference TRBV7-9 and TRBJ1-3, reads DTGVSQNPRHKITKRGQNVTFRCDPISEHNRLYWYRQTLGQGPEFLTYFQNEAQLEKSRLLSDRFSAERPKGSFSTLEIQRTEQGDSAMYLCASSSVRGSGNTIYFGEGSWLTVV.

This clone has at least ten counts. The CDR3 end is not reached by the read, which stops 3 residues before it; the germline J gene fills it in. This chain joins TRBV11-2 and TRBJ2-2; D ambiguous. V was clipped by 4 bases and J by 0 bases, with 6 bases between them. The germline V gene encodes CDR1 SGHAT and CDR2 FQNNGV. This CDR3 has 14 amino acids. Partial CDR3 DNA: TGTGCCAGCAGCTCCAACTCGAACACCGGGGAG. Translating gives CASSSNSNTGE. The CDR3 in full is CASSSNSNTGELFF.

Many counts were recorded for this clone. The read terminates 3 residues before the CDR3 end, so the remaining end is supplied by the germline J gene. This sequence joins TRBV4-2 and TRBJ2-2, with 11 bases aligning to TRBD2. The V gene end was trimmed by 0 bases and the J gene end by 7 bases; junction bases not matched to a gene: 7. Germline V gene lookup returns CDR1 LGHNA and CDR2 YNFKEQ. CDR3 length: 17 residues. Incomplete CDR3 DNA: TGTGCCAGCAGCCAAGATCTAGCGGGGGGTCGTGACGGGGAG. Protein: CASSQDLAGGRDGE. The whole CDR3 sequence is CASSQDLAGGRDGELFF.

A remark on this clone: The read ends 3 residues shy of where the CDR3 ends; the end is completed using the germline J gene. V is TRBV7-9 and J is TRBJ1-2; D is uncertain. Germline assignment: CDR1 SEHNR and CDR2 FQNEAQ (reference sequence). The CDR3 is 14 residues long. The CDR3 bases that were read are TGTGCCAGCAGCCTGGGCGATCGCACAGATACC. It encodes CASSLGDRTDT. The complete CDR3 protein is CASSLGDRTDTYTF.

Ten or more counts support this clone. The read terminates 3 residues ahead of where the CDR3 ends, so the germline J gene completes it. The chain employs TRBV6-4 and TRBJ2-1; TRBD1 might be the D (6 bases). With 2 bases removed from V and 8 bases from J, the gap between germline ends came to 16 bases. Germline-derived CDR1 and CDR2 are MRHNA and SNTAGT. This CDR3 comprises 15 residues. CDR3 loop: CASSDGSGDMDEQFF. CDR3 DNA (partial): TGTGCCAGCAGTGACGGGTCAGGGGACATGGATGAG.

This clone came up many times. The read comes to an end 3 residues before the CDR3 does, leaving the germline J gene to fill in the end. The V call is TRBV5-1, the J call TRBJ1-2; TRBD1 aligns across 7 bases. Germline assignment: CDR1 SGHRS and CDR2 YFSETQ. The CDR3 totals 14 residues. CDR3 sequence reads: CASSRTNTGAGYTF. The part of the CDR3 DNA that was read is TGCGCCAGCAGCCGAACGAACACAGGGGCGGGC. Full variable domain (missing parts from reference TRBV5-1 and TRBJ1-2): KAGVTQTPRYLIKTRGQQVTLSCSPISGHRSVSWYQQTPGQGLQFLFEYFSETQRNKGNFPGRFSGRQFSNSRSEMNVSTLELGDSALYLCASSRTNTGAGYTFGSGTRLTVV.

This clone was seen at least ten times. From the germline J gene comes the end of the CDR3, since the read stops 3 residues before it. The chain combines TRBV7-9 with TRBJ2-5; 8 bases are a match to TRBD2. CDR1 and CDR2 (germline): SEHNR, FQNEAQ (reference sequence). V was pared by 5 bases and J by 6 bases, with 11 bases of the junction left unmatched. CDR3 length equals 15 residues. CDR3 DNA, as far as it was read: TGTGCCAGCAGCCTCACGGGGGGGGTTCCCAAGACC. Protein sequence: CASSLTGGVPKT. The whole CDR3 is CASSLTGGVPKTQYF.

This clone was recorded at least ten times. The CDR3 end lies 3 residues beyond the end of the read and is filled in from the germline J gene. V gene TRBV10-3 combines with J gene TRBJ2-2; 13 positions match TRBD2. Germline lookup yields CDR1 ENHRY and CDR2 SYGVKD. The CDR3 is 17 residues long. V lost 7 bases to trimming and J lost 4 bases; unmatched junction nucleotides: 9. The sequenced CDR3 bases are TGTGCCATCAACGGACTAGCGGGAGCGTTTGGCACCGGGGAG. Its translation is CAINGLAGAFGTGE. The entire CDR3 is CAINGLAGAFGTGELFF.

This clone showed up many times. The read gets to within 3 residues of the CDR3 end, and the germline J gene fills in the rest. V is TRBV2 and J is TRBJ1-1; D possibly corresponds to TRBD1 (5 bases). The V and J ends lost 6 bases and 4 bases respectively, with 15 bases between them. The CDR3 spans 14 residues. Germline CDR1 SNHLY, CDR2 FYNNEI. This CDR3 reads CASRGGGGSTEAFF. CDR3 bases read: TGTGCCAGCAGGGGTGGGGGGGGGAGCACTGAA.

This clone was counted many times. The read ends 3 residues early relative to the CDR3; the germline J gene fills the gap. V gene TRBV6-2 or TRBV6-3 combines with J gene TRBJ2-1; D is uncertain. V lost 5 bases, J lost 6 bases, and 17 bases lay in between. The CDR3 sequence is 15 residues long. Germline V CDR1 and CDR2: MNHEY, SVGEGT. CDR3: CASSPTFGEINEQFF. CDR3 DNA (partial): TGTGCCAGCAGTCCGACTTTCGGAGAGATCAATGAG.

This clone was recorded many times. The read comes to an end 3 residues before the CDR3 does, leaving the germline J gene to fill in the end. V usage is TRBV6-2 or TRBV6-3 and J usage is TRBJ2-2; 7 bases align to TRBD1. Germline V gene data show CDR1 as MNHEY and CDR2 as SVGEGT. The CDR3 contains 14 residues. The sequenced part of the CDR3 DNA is TGTGCCAGCAGTTCCGGGACAGTAAATGAAAAG. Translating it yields CASSSGTVNEK. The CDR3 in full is CASSSGTVNEKLFF.

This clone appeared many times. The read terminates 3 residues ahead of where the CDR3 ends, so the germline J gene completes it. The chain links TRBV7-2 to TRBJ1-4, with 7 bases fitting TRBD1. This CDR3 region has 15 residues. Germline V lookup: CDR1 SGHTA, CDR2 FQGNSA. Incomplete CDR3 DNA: TGTGCCAGCAGCTTAGCGGGACAGTATAATTCACCA. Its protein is CASSLAGQYNSP. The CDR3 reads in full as CASSLAGQYNSPLFF.

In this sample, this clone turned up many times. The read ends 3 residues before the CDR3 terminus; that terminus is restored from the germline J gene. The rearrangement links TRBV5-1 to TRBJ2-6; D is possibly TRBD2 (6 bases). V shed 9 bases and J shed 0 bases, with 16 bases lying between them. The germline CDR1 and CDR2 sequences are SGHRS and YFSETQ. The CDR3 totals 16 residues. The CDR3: CATYPGGSSGANVLTF. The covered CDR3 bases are TGCGCCACTTATCCCGGGGGTTCCTCTGGGGCCAACGTC.

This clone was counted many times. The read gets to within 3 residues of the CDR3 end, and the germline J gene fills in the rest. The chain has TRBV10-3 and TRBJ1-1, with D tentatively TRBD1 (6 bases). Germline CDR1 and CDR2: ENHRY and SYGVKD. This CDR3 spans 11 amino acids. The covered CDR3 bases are TGTGCCATCAGTCCCGGGACAGAA. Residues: CAISPGTE. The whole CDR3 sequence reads CAISPGTEAFF.

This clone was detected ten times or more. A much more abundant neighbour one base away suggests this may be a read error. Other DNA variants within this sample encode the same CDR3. The sequenced CDR3 bases are TGCAGTGCCGGGGGGACTAGCGCCTCGTACAATGAG. It encodes CSAGGTSASYNE. In full, the CDR3 is CSAGGTSASYNEQFF. This chain connects TRBV20-1 to TRBJ2-1; 10 nucleotides agree with TRBD2. Sequencing ends 3 residues short of the CDR3 end; the germline J gene provides the rest. The CDR3 consists of 15 residues. Trimming at V came to 6 bases and at J to 4 bases, leaving 9 bases not matched to a gene. In germline, CDR1 is DFQATT, CDR2 SNEGSKA (reference sequence).

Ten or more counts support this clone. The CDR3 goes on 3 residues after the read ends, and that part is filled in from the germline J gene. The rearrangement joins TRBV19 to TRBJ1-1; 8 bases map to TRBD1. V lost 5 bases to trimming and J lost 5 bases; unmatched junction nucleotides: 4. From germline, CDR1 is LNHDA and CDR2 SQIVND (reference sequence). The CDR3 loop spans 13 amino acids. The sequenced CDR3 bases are TGTGCCAGTAGTCGGACAGGGCGGACTGAA. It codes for CASSRTGRTE. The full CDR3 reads CASSRTGRTEAFF.

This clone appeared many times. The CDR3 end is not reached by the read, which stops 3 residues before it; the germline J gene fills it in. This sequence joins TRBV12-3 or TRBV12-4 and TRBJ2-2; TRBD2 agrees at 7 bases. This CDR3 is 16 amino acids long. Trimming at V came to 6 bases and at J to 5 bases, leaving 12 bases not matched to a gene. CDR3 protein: CASSLKLAPGTGELFF. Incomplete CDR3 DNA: TGTGCCAGCAGCTTAAAACTAGCGCCCGGAACCGGGGAG.

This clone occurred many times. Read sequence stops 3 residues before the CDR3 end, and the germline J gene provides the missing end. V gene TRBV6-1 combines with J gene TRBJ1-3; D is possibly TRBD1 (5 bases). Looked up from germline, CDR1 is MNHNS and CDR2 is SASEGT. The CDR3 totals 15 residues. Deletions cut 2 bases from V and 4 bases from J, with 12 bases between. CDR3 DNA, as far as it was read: TGTGCCAGCAGTGAACGCGGCAGGGTCGGAAACACC. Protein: CASSERGRVGNT. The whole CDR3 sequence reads CASSERGRVGNTIYF.

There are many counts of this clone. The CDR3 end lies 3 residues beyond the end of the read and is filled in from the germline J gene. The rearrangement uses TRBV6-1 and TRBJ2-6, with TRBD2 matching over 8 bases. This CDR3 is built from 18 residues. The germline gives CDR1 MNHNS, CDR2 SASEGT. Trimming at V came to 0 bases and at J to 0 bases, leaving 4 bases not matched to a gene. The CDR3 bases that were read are TGTGCCAGCAGTGAAGCGGTAGCGGGGAGCTCTGGGGCCAACGTC. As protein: CASSEAVAGSSGANV. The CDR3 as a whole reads CASSEAVAGSSGANVLTF.

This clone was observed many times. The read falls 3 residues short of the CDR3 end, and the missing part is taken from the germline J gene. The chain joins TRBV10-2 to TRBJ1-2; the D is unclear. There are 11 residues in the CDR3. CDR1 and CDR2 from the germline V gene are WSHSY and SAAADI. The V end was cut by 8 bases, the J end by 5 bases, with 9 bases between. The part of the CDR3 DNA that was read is TGCGCCAGCGGAGCGGGATATGGC. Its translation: CASGAGYG. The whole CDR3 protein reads CASGAGYGYTF.

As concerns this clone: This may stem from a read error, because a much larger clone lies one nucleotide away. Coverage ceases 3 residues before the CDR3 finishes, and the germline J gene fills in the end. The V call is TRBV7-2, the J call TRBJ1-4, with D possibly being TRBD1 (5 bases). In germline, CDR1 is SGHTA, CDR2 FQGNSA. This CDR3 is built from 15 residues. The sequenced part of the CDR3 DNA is TGTGCCAGCAGCTTATCAGGGAGCTTCGGGTCACCA. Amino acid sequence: CASSLSGSFGSP. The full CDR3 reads CASSLSGSFGSPLFF.

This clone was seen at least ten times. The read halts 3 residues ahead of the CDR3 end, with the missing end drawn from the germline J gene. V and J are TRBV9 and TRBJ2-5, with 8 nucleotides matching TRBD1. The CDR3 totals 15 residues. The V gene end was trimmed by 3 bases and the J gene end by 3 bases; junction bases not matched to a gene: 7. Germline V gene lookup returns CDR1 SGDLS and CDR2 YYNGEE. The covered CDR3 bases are TGTGCCAGCAGCGCGTTCAGGGGGCCAGAAGAGACC. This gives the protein CASSAFRGPEET. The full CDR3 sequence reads CASSAFRGPEETQYF. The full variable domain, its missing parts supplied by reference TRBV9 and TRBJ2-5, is DSGVTQTPKHLITATGQRVTLRCSPRSGDLSVYWYQQSLDQGLQFLIQYYNGEERAKGNILERFSAQQFPDLHSELNLSSLELGDSALYFCASSAFRGPEETQYFGPGTRLLVL.

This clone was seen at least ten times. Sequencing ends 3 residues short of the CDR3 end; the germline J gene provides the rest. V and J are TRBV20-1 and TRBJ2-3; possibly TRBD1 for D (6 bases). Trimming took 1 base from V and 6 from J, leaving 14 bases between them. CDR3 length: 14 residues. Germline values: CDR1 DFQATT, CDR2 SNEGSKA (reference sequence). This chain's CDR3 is CSARAIGQFDTQYF. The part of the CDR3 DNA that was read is TGCAGTGCTAGAGCAATCGGACAGTTTGATACG.